Listed here are 28 T cell receptor beta chains from one sample, sequenced in a study of cytomegalovirus exposure and HLA in healthy donors. PCR employed 60 Vbeta and 13 Jbeta primers. The assay was immunoSEQ multiplex PCR, and TCRdb's table has in-frame clones only and misses some. The table has 130,000 or so clones, about 74% seen once; the top ten hold 4.3%. The sequenced material came from PBMCs. Receptors were obtained from a man between 18 and 35 years old in good health and CMV-seropositive.

This chain connects TRBV6-6 to TRBJ1-2, with D possibly TRBD1 on 5 matching bases. In germline, CDR1 is MNHNY, CDR2 SVGAGI (reference sequence). The CDR3 contains 13 residues. V was shortened by 1 base and J by 8 bases, with 11 bases between the two germline ends. DNA of the CDR3: TGTGCCAGCAGTTACTTCGGGGGTGAGGGCTACACCTTC. Its translation: CASSYFGGEGYTF.

The chain carries TRBV5-4 and TRBJ2-7, with 9 positions matching TRBD1. CDR3 size: 15 residues. CDR1 is SGHNT, CDR2 YYREEE, per germline (reference sequence). V shed 2 bases and J 2 bases; nucleotides not matched to a gene: 5. CDR3 coding DNA: TGTGCCAGCAGCTTTTGGGACAGGGTGGCCTACGAGCAGTACTTC. Protein product: CASSFWDRVAYEQYF.

The genes are TRBV7-9 and TRBJ1-5; 7 bases are shared with TRBD1. There are 14 residues in the CDR3. V trimming: 1 base; J trimming: 4 bases; junction bases outside the gene matches: 1. The germline gives CDR1 SEHNR, CDR2 FQNEAQ (reference sequence). In nucleotides, the CDR3 is TGTGCCAGCAGCTTAGAGGGACAGAATCAGCCCCAGCATTTT. It translates to CASSLEGQNQPQHF.

This chain's CDR3 is CSAVQGYNEQFF. CDR3 nucleotide sequence: TGCAGCGCTGTACAGGGTTACAATGAGCAGTTCTTC. This sequence joins TRBV29-1 and TRBJ2-1, with D possibly being TRBD1 (6 bases). Trimming removed 7 bases at V and 4 bases at J, with 11 bases between. Germline values: CDR1 SQVTM, CDR2 ANQGSEA. The CDR3 sequence is 12 residues long.

This chain connects TRBV29-1 to TRBJ2-1; 7 bases agree with TRBD1. The length of the CDR3 is 13 residues. Losses at the gene ends were 7 bases for V and 4 bases for J; bases not matched to a gene: 7. The germline V gene encodes CDR1 SQVTM and CDR2 ANQGSEA. As DNA, the CDR3 is TGCAGCGCCATGACAGGGATTTACAATGAGCAGTTCTTC. Amino acid sequence: CSAMTGIYNEQFF.

The chain uses TRBV4-2 and TRBJ2-7, with 12 bases identical to TRBD2. Unmatched junction bases numbered 2, after V lost 1 base and J lost 1 base. The CDR3 has 16 amino acids. Per the germline V gene, CDR1 is LGHNA and CDR2 is YNFKEQ. DNA of the CDR3: TGTGCCAGCAGCCAAGTTGGGACTAGCGGGTCCTACGAGCAGTACTTC. Translated: CASSQVGTSGSYEQYF.

This clone occurred once. The chain is built from TRBV18 and TRBJ1-4; the D gene is possibly TRBD1 (5 bases). The germline V gene has CDR1 KGHSH and CDR2 LQKENI. V lost 2 bases to trimming and J lost 6 bases, with 13 bases between them. The CDR3 runs to 15 residues. CDR3 amino acids: CASSPGIGADEKLFF. CDR3 DNA sequence: TGTGCCAGCTCACCAGGAATAGGGGCTGATGAAAAACTGTTTTTT.

The J gene is TRBJ1-1, the V gene TRBV5-1; 7 bases agree with TRBD1. CDR1 is SGHRS, CDR2 YFSETQ, per germline. CDR3 length equals 15 residues. V was clipped by 0 bases and J by 1 base; unmatched bases: 3. CDR3: CASSLGRGPNTEAFF. DNA of the CDR3: TGCGCCAGCAGCTTGGGTAGGGGGCCGAACACTGAAGCTTTCTTT.

V gene TRBV10-3 combines with J gene TRBJ2-7; tentative D call: TRBD1 (6 bases). The CDR3 has 14 residues. The germline CDR1 and CDR2 sequences are ENHRY and SYGVKD. V dropped 4 bases and J dropped 1 base, with 11 bases sitting between them. The CDR3: CAISGVGGSYEQYF. The CDR3, as DNA: TGTGCCATCAGTGGCGTAGGGGGTTCCTACGAGCAGTACTTC.

The chain uses TRBV9 and TRBJ1-5; 8 nucleotides match TRBD1. V was clipped by 0 bases and J by 6 bases; unmatched bases: 11. In germline, CDR1 is SGDLS, CDR2 YYNGEE. The CDR3 contains 17 residues. CDR3 DNA sequence: TGTGCCAGCAGCGTAGGCACAGGGGGTTCGAGTCCTCAGCCCCAGCATTTT. Amino acids: CASSVGTGGSSPQPQHF. The whole variable domain, remainder taken from reference TRBV9 and TRBJ1-5, is DSGVTQTPKHLITATGQRVTLRCSPRSGDLSVYWYQQSLDQGLQFLIQYYNGEERAKGNILERFSAQQFPDLHSELNLSSLELGDSALYFCASSVGTGGSSPQPQHFGDGTRLSIL.

The chain uses TRBV7-2 and TRBJ1-4; 10 nucleotides align to TRBD1. The CDR3 has 15 amino acids. V was clipped by 5 bases and J by 8 bases; unmatched bases: 8. Germline assignment: CDR1 SGHTA and CDR2 FQGNSA. The CDR3 bases are TGTGCCAGCAGCCCCGACAGGGGGCGACAGGAAAAACTGTTTTTT. It codes for CASSPDRGRQEKLFF.

The table lists this clone with a few counts. The chain recombines TRBV19 with TRBJ2-1; tentatively, D is TRBD1 (6 bases). This CDR3 comprises 17 residues. The germline V and J ends were trimmed by 4 bases and 0 bases, with 16 bases remaining between them. Germline V CDR1 and CDR2: LNHDA, SQIVND (reference sequence). The chain's CDR3 is CASSKPLRGNSYNEQFF. CDR3 nucleotides: TGTGCCAGTAGTAAACCCCTCAGGGGAAACTCCTACAATGAGCAGTTCTTC. Together with reference TRBV19 and TRBJ2-1, the CDR3 gives the full variable domain: DGGITQSPKYLFRKEGQNVTLSCEQNLNHDAMYWYRQDPGQGLRLIYYSQIVNDFQKGDIAEGYSVSREKKESFPLTVTSAQKNPTAFYLCASSKPLRGNSYNEQFFGPGTRLTVL.

The V and J genes are TRBV7-9 and TRBJ2-7, with a possible D match to TRBD2 (7 bases). Germline CDR1 reads SEHNR; CDR2 reads FQNEAQ (reference sequence). This CDR3 has 15 residues. Trimming removed 3 bases from V and 5 bases from J, with 17 bases in between. Here the CDR3 reads CASSLREKGGNEQYF. In nucleotides, the CDR3 is TGTGCCAGCAGCTTGAGGGAAAAGGGGGGGAACGAGCAGTACTTC.

In its sample, this clone was seen a few times. The J gene is TRBJ1-2, the V gene TRBV19; possibly TRBD1 for D (5 bases). The CDR3 spans 17 residues. V was shortened by 4 bases and J by 6 bases, with 24 bases between the two germline ends. From germline, CDR1 is LNHDA and CDR2 SQIVND (reference sequence). The CDR3: CASSKGPTGGGPDGYTF. In DNA, the CDR3 is TGTGCCAGTAGTAAAGGCCCTACGGGGGGAGGACCTGATGGCTACACCTTC.

This sequence joins TRBV28 and TRBJ2-7; perhaps TRBD1 as D (5 bases). V was clipped by 6 bases and J by 2 bases, with 11 bases between them. Germline-derived CDR1 and CDR2 are MDHEN and SYDVKM. The CDR3 is 13 amino acids. DNA for the CDR3: TGTGCCAGCAGATGGCAGGGTCCCTACGAGCAGTACGTC. Residues: CASRWQGPYEQYV.

On this clone itself: Germline and junction disagree at one end, which may indicate a read error. The chain uses TRBV6-1 and TRBJ2-1, with 8 bases matching TRBD2. Germline loops: CDR1 MNHNS, CDR2 SASEGT. CDR3 length equals 12 residues. CDR3 sequence: CATATSVNGQFF. The CDR3 DNA reads TGTGCCACCGCGACTAGCGTTAATGGGCAGTTCTTC.

This chain connects TRBV2 to TRBJ1-5; possibly TRBD1 for D (5 bases). V lost 2 bases and J lost 0, with 14 bases in between. CDR1 SNHLY and CDR2 FYNNEI come from the germline V gene. This CDR3 region has 17 residues. The CDR3 here is CASSESVRVDSNQPQHF. CDR3 DNA sequence: TGTGCCAGCAGTGAATCGGTCAGGGTCGATAGCAATCAGCCCCAGCATTTT.

This clone came up a few times. The rearrangement uses TRBV19 and TRBJ1-1; tentatively, D is TRBD1 (6 bases). Germline loops: CDR1 LNHDA, CDR2 SQIVND (reference sequence). V was clipped by 1 base and J by 7 bases, with 7 bases between them. The CDR3 has 12 amino acids. The CDR3 DNA reads as TGTGCCAGTAGTATAGCAGGGGATGAAGCTTTCTTT. It specifies CASSIAGDEAFF.

The chain uses TRBV5-4 and TRBJ2-1, with D perhaps matching TRBD2 (5 bases). The CDR3 loop spans 15 amino acids. Trimming left V 3 bases short and J 7 bases short, with 17 bases between. Looked up from germline, CDR1 is SGHNT and CDR2 is YYREEE (reference sequence). The CDR3 coding sequence is TGTGCCAGCAGCTCCTCACCCTTAGCGTGGAATGAGCAGTTCTTC. It translates to CASSSSPLAWNEQFF.

The chain recombines TRBV9 with TRBJ2-5; 11 bases match TRBD2. The CDR3 is 14 residues long. Germline CDR1 reads SGDLS; CDR2 reads YYNGEE. The V segment lost 4 bases and the J segment 3 bases; nucleotides outside the gene matches: 2. The CDR3 region has the DNA TGTGCCAGCAGCTTGACTAGCGGGGAAGAGACCCAGTACTTC. It codes for CASSLTSGEETQYF.

The chain combines TRBV20-1 with TRBJ1-2; D perhaps matches TRBD1 (5 bases). Germline assignment: CDR1 DFQATT and CDR2 SNEGSKA (reference sequence). V was cut by 5 bases and J by 8 bases, with 12 bases left in between. This CDR3 is built from 11 residues. The CDR3 DNA sequence: TGCAGTGCTGGGGGGACGGGGGGCTACACCTTC. This translates into CSAGGTGGYTF.

The V gene is TRBV4-2, the J gene TRBJ1-2; D not certain. Trimming shortened V by 0 bases and J by 3 bases, and 11 bases separated the two germline ends. Per germline, CDR1 LGHNA and CDR2 YNFKEQ. The CDR3 consists of 15 residues. For the CDR3, the DNA is TGTGCCAGCAGCCAAGATTTGGGAGCCGACTATGGCTACACCTTC. This translates into CASSQDLGADYGYTF.

This chain joins TRBV15 and TRBJ2-2, with a possible D match to TRBD2 (6 bases). The V and J ends lost 0 bases and 6 bases respectively, with 17 bases between them. Germline assignment: CDR1 LNHNV and CDR2 YYDKDF (reference sequence). CDR3 size: 17 residues. The CDR3 DNA reads TGTGCCACCAGCAGAGAAGGTTGGCGGGGAAGAGCCGGGGAGCTGTTTTTT. It translates to CATSREGWRGRAGELFF.

The chain uses TRBV9 and TRBJ2-2; D possibly corresponds to TRBD2 (6 bases). The V gene's germline CDR1 is SGDLS and CDR2 YYNGEE. The CDR3 runs to 15 residues. V was trimmed by 0 bases and J by 6 bases, leaving 12 bases between them. The CDR3 here is CASSVGLREAGELFF. CDR3 DNA: TGTGCCAGCAGCGTAGGTCTGAGGGAGGCCGGGGAGCTGTTTTTT.

The chain combines TRBV5-1 with TRBJ2-7; 9 bases align to TRBD1. Trimming cost V 4 bases and J 10 bases; bases outside gene matches: 12. Germline V gene lookup returns CDR1 SGHRS and CDR2 YFSETQ. The CDR3 is 14 residues long. This CDR3 reads CASSRGQGYPTQYF. The CDR3 region has the DNA TGCGCCAGCAGCCGGGGACAGGGCTATCCAACCCAGTACTTC. Filled out from reference TRBV5-1 and TRBJ2-7, the complete variable domain reads KAGVTQTPRYLIKTRGQQVTLSCSPISGHRSVSWYQQTPGQGLQFLFEYFSETQRNKGNFPGRFSGRQFSNSRSEMNVSTLELGDSALYLCASSRGQGYPTQYFGPGTRLTVT.

The chain is built from TRBV6-5 and TRBJ2-7; 7 nucleotides line up with TRBD2. Per the germline V gene, CDR1 is MNHEY and CDR2 is SVGAGI. The CDR3 is made up of 13 amino acids. V trimming: 6 bases; J trimming: 1 base; junction bases outside the gene matches: 3. CDR3 residues: CASRGGSSYEQYF. CDR3 sequence (DNA): TGTGCCAGCAGGGGCGGGAGTTCCTACGAGCAGTACTTC.

The chain recombines TRBV19 with TRBJ2-1; TRBD2 might be the D (5 bases). The V end was cut by 4 bases, the J end by 7 bases, with 11 bases between. CDR1 and CDR2 from the germline V gene are LNHDA and SQIVND (reference sequence). The CDR3 has 13 residues. CDR3: CASSTLEMNEQFF. DNA of the CDR3: TGTGCCAGTAGTACACTAGAGATGAATGAGCAGTTCTTC.

This clone has a single count. This chain links TRBV5-1 with TRBJ2-2; 7 nucleotides agree with TRBD1. CDR3 length: 14 amino acids. Germline lookup yields CDR1 SGHRS and CDR2 YFSETQ. The junction had 6 bases not matched to a gene; V was cut back by 4 bases and J by 6 bases. DNA of the CDR3: TGCGCCAGCAGCAGGGGACAGACGTCCGGGGAGCTGTTTTTT. Its translation: CASSRGQTSGELFF.